This TCR beta chain is from a study of T cell repertoires in cytomegalovirus infection. A word on this clonotype: Its antigen is unknown.

TCRdb re-called the reads with MiXCR, one entry per CDR3 protein. The table includes approximately 700,000 distinct CDR3 sequences, 35% detected once. Findings and caveats of the study: Clonotype analysis showed dominance of the ex vivo response by HLA-C-restricted CMV-specific TCR beta clonotypes. Cumulative frequency of public TCR beta families picked out carriers of CMV plus the relevant HLA.

Input material: PBMCs. This TCR derives from a human donor in good health (CMV status not recorded). Some clones in this sample may be carry-over from other donors' samples.

The CDR3 protein is CASSLFSGGGYEQYF. The CDR3 DNA reads as TGTGCCAGCAGTTTATTCTCCGGCGGGGGCTACGAGCAGTACTTC. V and J are TRBV27 and TRBJ2-7; 7 bases are a match to TRBD2. Germline lookup yields CDR1 MNHEY and CDR2 SMNVEV (reference sequence). The CDR3 length is 15 residues. Trimming at V came to 1 base and at J to 3 bases, leaving 6 bases not matched to a gene.